The 30 T cell receptor beta chains below come from one sample, sequenced in a study of cytotoxic CD8 clonotypes in ibrutinib-treated CLL. This table comes from immunoSEQ multiplex PCR, and its TCRdb copy is limited to in-frame clones, with some not included. The repertoire holds 150,000 to 250,000 clones, about 72% seen once, with 10% to 15% in the top ten. The sample here was PBMCs, taken after 24 months of ibrutinib treatment. The receptors derive from a human donor with chronic lymphocytic leukemia.

The chain links TRBV5-6 to TRBJ2-3, with 7 bases that match TRBD1. The CDR3 extends over 15 amino acids. In germline, CDR1 is SGHDT, CDR2 YYEEEE. The trim removed 2 bases at V and 2 bases at J, leaving 5 bases unmatched. As DNA, the CDR3 is TGTGCCAGCAGCTTCGTACAGGGGAACACAGATACGCAGTATTTT. As protein: CASSFVQGNTDTQYF. Complete variable domain (other parts from reference TRBV5-6 and TRBJ2-3): DAGVTQSPTHLIKTRGQQVTLRCSPKSGHDTVSWYQQALGQGPQFIFQYYEEEERQRGNFPDRFSGHQFPNYSSELNVNALLLGDSALYLCASSFVQGNTDTQYFGPGTRLTVL.

V and J are TRBV9 and TRBJ2-3; D uncertain. V was clipped by 1 base and J by 2 bases, with 5 bases between them. From germline, CDR1 is SGDLS and CDR2 YYNGEE. CDR3 length equals 13 residues. CDR3 sequence: CASSVSPTDTQYF. In nucleotides, the CDR3 is TGTGCCAGCAGCGTATCACCCACAGATACGCAGTATTTT.

This chain joins TRBV29-1 and TRBJ1-1; 11 bases match TRBD1. CDR3 length: 13 residues. Germline CDR1 is SQVTM and CDR2 is ANQGSEA. The V gene end was trimmed by 4 bases and the J gene end by 8 bases; junction bases not matched to a gene: 6. As DNA, the CDR3 is TGCAGCGTTGTGGGGACAGGGGGAACGGAAGCTTTCTTT. This translates into CSVVGTGGTEAFF. The entire variable domain, with the rest obtained from reference TRBV29-1 and TRBJ1-1, is as follows: SAVISQKPSRDICQRGTSLTIQCQVDSQVTMMFWYRQQPGQSLTLIATANQGSEATYESGFVIDKFPISRPNLTFSTLTVSNMSPEDSSIYLCSVVGTGGTEAFFGQGTRLTVV.

This chain links TRBV7-3 with TRBJ2-1, with D unclear. V lost 5 bases to trimming and J lost 0 bases, with 14 bases between them. Germline V gene sequence: CDR1 SGHTA, CDR2 FQGTGA. This CDR3 is 16 amino acids long. The CDR3 reads CASSPEHRSSYNEQFF. In DNA form, the CDR3 reads TGTGCCAGCAGCCCGGAGCACCGGAGCTCCTACAATGAGCAGTTCTTC.

The J gene is TRBJ1-2, the V gene TRBV11-2; 8 bases agree with TRBD1. CDR3 length: 13 residues. CDR1 SGHAT and CDR2 FQNNGV come from the germline V gene. The ends lost 1 base at V and 8 bases at J; junction bases unmatched: 3. The CDR3 DNA follows: TGTGCCAGCAGCTTAGCCAGGGGGCAGGGCTACACCTTC. Amino acid sequence: CASSLARGQGYTF.

This chain joins TRBV6-5 and TRBJ1-5; 8 positions agree with TRBD1. In germline, CDR1 is MNHEY, CDR2 SVGAGI. V shed 5 bases, J shed 1 base, and the junction held 4 bases outside the gene matches. The CDR3 has 15 amino acids. CDR3 sequence: CASSTRTGSNQPQHF. DNA for the CDR3: TGTGCCAGCAGTACCAGGACAGGGAGCAATCAGCCCCAGCATTTT.

This chain joins TRBV5-6 and TRBJ2-2; 11 nucleotides align to TRBD2. The CDR3 consists of 15 residues. Germline-derived CDR1 and CDR2 are SGHDT and YYEEEE. With V trimmed by 6 bases and J by 6 bases, 7 bases remained unmatched. This CDR3 reads CASTIAGGVSGELFF. As DNA, the CDR3 is TGTGCCAGCACCATAGCGGGAGGGGTCTCCGGGGAGCTGTTTTTT.

The V call is TRBV7-9, the J call TRBJ1-2, with D hard to call. Germline V lookup: CDR1 SEHNR, CDR2 FQNEAQ (reference sequence). Deletions cut 1 base from V and 8 bases from J, with 14 bases between. The CDR3 length is 14 residues. The CDR3 loop reads CASSLGSGLQGYTF. CDR3 DNA sequence: TGTGCCAGCAGCTTAGGGTCCGGGCTTCAGGGCTACACCTTC.

The V call is TRBV14, the J call TRBJ2-5; D is ambiguous. V was shortened by 1 base and J by 4 bases, with 4 bases between the two germline ends. This CDR3 contains 12 residues. Germline loops: CDR1 SGHDN, CDR2 FVKESK. In DNA, the CDR3 is TGTGCCAGCAGCCAAGGGGTAGAGACCCAGTACTTC. This translates into CASSQGVETQYF.

V usage is TRBV27 and J usage is TRBJ1-2; tentatively, D is TRBD1 (6 bases). The CDR3 covers 15 residues. The V end was cut by 0 bases, the J end by 3 bases, with 11 bases between. The germline CDR1 and CDR2 sequences are MNHEY and SMNVEV (reference sequence). CDR3 DNA: TGTGCCAGCAGTTTATCCCGGGGGGCGCACTATGGCTACACCTTC. It encodes CASSLSRGAHYGYTF.

The chain recombines TRBV11-3 with TRBJ2-3; D is perhaps TRBD1 or TRBD2 (5 bases each). V dropped 4 bases and J dropped 0 bases, with 20 bases sitting between them. This CDR3 has 18 amino acids. Per the germline V gene, CDR1 is SGHNT and CDR2 is YENEEA. CDR3 bases: TGTGCCAGCAGCTCGGGTTTGGGTCGGGACGAGAGCACAGATACGCAGTATTTT. This sequence encodes CASSSGLGRDESTDTQYF. Full variable domain (remainder filled in from reference TRBV11-3 and TRBJ2-3): EAGVVQSPRYKIIEKKQPVAFWCNPISGHNTLYWYLQNLGQGPELLIRYENEEAVDDSQLPKDRFSAERLKGVDSTLKIQPAELGDSAVYLCASSSGLGRDESTDTQYFGPGTRLTVL.

The genes are TRBV7-3 and TRBJ2-1, with a possible D match to TRBD1 (5 bases). The V gene's germline CDR1 is SGHTA and CDR2 FQGTGA. Deletions cut 5 bases from V and 0 bases from J, with 17 bases between. This CDR3 is built from 17 residues. CDR3 nucleotides: TGTGCCAGCAGCCGTTTCGCGGACATAAGCTCCTACAATGAGCAGTTCTTC. As protein: CASSRFADISSYNEQFF.

This clone appeared once. This rearrangement joins TRBV11-2 to TRBJ2-1; no reliable D call. CDR3 length: 17 amino acids. Deletions cut 2 bases from V and 0 bases from J, with 14 bases between. The germline V gene encodes CDR1 SGHAT and CDR2 FQNNGV. This chain's CDR3 is CASSLRIPYSSYNEQFF. The CDR3, as DNA: TGTGCCAGCAGCTTAAGGATCCCCTACAGCTCCTACAATGAGCAGTTCTTC.

The rearrangement joins TRBV19 to TRBJ2-3; 10 bases are shared with TRBD2. Germline CDR1 is LNHDA and CDR2 is SQIVND (reference sequence). Losses at the gene ends were 6 bases for V and 5 bases for J; bases not matched to a gene: 11. The CDR3 extends over 16 amino acids. As DNA, the CDR3 is TGTGCCAGTAGGAGACGGGCTAGCGGGAGTGGAGATACGCAGTATTTT. Its protein product is CASRRRASGSGDTQYF. The whole variable domain, remainder taken from reference TRBV19 and TRBJ2-3, is DGGITQSPKYLFRKEGQNVTLSCEQNLNHDAMYWYRQDPGQGLRLIYYSQIVNDFQKGDIAEGYSVSREKKESFPLTVTSAQKNPTAFYLCASRRRASGSGDTQYFGPGTRLTVL.

This rearrangement joins TRBV5-1 to TRBJ1-1; maybe TRBD1 (6 bases). The germline V and J ends were trimmed by 3 bases and 2 bases, with 14 bases remaining between them. In germline, CDR1 is SGHRS, CDR2 YFSETQ. This CDR3 region has 15 residues. CDR3 region: CASSSAQGLNTEAFF. The DNA for the CDR3 is TGCGCCAGCAGCTCAGCACAGGGATTAAACACTGAAGCTTTCTTT.

The chain joins TRBV18 to TRBJ1-4; D uncertain. The length of the CDR3 is 16 residues. The germline gives CDR1 KGHSH, CDR2 LQKENI. Between the trimmed V and J ends, which lost 3 bases and 0 bases, there was a span of 11 bases. The chain's CDR3 is CASSPFPVATNEKLFF. CDR3 coding DNA: TGTGCCAGCTCACCCTTCCCAGTTGCAACTAATGAAAAACTGTTTTTT. Filled out from reference TRBV18 and TRBJ1-4, the complete variable domain reads NAGVMQNPRHLVRRRGQEARLRCSPMKGHSHVYWYRQLPEEGLKFMVYLQKENIIDESGMPKERFSAEFPKEGPSILRIQQVVRGDSAAYFCASSPFPVATNEKLFFGSGTQLSVL.

The rearrangement joins TRBV18 to TRBJ2-1; 8 bases line up with TRBD2. This CDR3 is 19 amino acids long. The V and J ends lost 5 bases and 4 bases, in that order; junction bases with no gene match: 19. From germline, CDR1 is KGHSH and CDR2 LQKENI. CDR3 in DNA: TGTGCCAGCTCATTGCAAGAAAGCGGGAGAATCTATTTATACAATGAGCAGTTCTTC. Its translation is CASSLQESGRIYLYNEQFF.

The chain carries TRBV5-1 and TRBJ2-3; D might be TRBD2 (5 bases). This CDR3 has 16 residues. Trimming took off 0 bases at V and 1 base at J, with 12 bases between the two ends. CDR1 and CDR2 (germline): SGHRS, YFSETQ. CDR3 in amino acids: CASSLGYGEGTDTQYF. CDR3 coding DNA: TGCGCCAGCAGCTTGGGGTACGGGGAAGGCACAGATACGCAGTATTTT.

V usage is TRBV18 and J usage is TRBJ2-5; TRBD2 agrees at 11 bases. CDR3 length equals 17 residues. Trimming cost V 3 bases and J 5 bases; bases outside gene matches: 11. Germline CDR1 and CDR2: KGHSH and LQKENI. The CDR3, as DNA: TGTGCCAGCTCACCGGCAAACTTAGCGGGAGGGCGTGAGACCCAGTACTTC. Translation gives CASSPANLAGGRETQYF.

Points on this clone: In the same sample, other DNA sequences code for this CDR3. The chain couples TRBV18 to TRBJ2-5; D not resolved. Between the trimmed V and J ends, which lost 0 bases and 3 bases, there was a span of 2 bases. Germline lookup yields CDR1 KGHSH and CDR2 LQKENI. The CDR3 contains 12 residues. The CDR3 nucleotides read TGTGCCAGCTCACCACCTGAAGAGACCCAGTACTTC. Protein product: CASSPPEETQYF.

The chain couples TRBV4-3 to TRBJ2-1; D remains ambiguous. The germline gives CDR1 LGHNA, CDR2 YSLEER. Deletions cut 0 bases from V and 2 bases from J, with 14 bases between. The CDR3 covers 17 residues. Written as DNA, the CDR3 is TGCGCCAGCAGCCAAGATCTTGTACAGAAGACCTACAATGAGCAGTTCTTC. This gives the protein CASSQDLVQKTYNEQFF.

This chain joins TRBV7-8 and TRBJ1-2; D is unresolved. Germline V gene sequence: CDR1 SGHVS, CDR2 FQNEAQ. V was pared by 5 bases and J by 2 bases, with 9 bases between. The CDR3 runs to 13 residues. The CDR3 nucleotides are TGTGCCAGCAGCCTGAGAACAAACTATGGCTACACCTTC. As protein: CASSLRTNYGYTF.

The chain uses TRBV27 and TRBJ2-1; D might be TRBD1 or TRBD2, each matching 5 bases. CDR3 length: 16 residues. Trimming left V 5 bases short and J 0 bases short, with 14 bases between. Germline lookup yields CDR1 MNHEY and CDR2 SMNVEV (reference sequence). CDR3 residues: CASSVRQRSSYNEQFF. In DNA, the CDR3 is TGTGCCAGCAGTGTTAGACAGCGGAGCTCCTACAATGAGCAGTTCTTC.

The V gene is TRBV4-3, the J gene TRBJ2-1; the match to TRBD2 covers 10 bases. Germline loops: CDR1 LGHNA, CDR2 YSLEER. This CDR3 is 17 amino acids long. J lost 4 bases, V lost 0 bases, and 6 bases had no gene match. CDR3 nucleotide sequence: TGCGCCAGCAGCCAAGACCTAACTAGCGGGAAATACAATGAGCAGTTCTTC. It specifies CASSQDLTSGKYNEQFF.

This chain connects TRBV27 to TRBJ2-1, with D possibly TRBD1 on 5 matching bases. V lost 9 bases and J 8 bases, leaving 17 bases between the germline ends. The CDR3 has 13 residues. Germline loops: CDR1 MNHEY, CDR2 SMNVEV (reference sequence). The CDR3 region has the DNA TGTGCCAGTTTAGCCCCAGGGTTCGATGAGCAGTTCTTC. Its protein product is CASLAPGFDEQFF.

This clone has more than one count but fewer than ten. J is TRBJ2-2 and V is TRBV13; 7 nucleotides match TRBD2. Per the germline V gene, CDR1 is PRHDT and CDR2 is FYEKMQ (reference sequence). This CDR3 spans 14 amino acids. Trimming at V came to 1 base and at J to 4 bases, leaving 0 bases not matched to a gene. In DNA form, the CDR3 reads TGTGCCAGCAGCTTAGCGGGAGGCACCGGGGAGCTGTTTTTT. Encoded protein: CASSLAGGTGELFF.

This chain joins TRBV7-2 and TRBJ2-7, with D perhaps matching TRBD2 (7 bases). V was trimmed by 0 bases and J by 2 bases, leaving 11 bases between them. There are 15 residues in the CDR3. The germline V gene has CDR1 SGHTA and CDR2 FQGNSA. The CDR3 loop is CASSLAGGAPYEQYF. The DNA of the CDR3 is TGTGCCAGCAGCTTAGCTGGGGGGGCGCCCTACGAGCAGTACTTC.

The chain has TRBV2 and TRBJ1-1; TRBD1 is a possible D gene (5 bases). V lost 8 bases and J 0 bases, leaving 10 bases between the germline ends. From germline, CDR1 is SNHLY and CDR2 FYNNEI. This CDR3 contains 13 residues. CDR3 DNA: TGTGCCAGCCCTCCGGGACTGAACACTGAAGCTTTCTTT. Residues: CASPPGLNTEAFF.

The chain is built from TRBV9 and TRBJ2-2; TRBD2 agrees at 8 bases. The CDR3 extends over 14 amino acids. CDR1 and CDR2 (germline): SGDLS, YYNGEE. Trimming removed 4 bases from V and 6 bases from J; junction bases left unmatched: 5. The CDR3 sequence is CASSRTSPAGELFF. CDR3 DNA sequence: TGTGCCAGCAGCCGGACTAGCCCCGCCGGGGAGCTGTTTTTT.

V gene TRBV9 combines with J gene TRBJ2-3; no clear D. Germline assignment: CDR1 SGDLS and CDR2 YYNGEE. CDR3 length equals 14 residues. The ends were cut back, 0 bases at V and 2 bases at J, with 7 bases in the middle. Here the CDR3 DNA reads TGTGCCAGCAGCGTAGGACCTAACACAGATACGCAGTATTTT. It specifies CASSVGPNTDTQYF.